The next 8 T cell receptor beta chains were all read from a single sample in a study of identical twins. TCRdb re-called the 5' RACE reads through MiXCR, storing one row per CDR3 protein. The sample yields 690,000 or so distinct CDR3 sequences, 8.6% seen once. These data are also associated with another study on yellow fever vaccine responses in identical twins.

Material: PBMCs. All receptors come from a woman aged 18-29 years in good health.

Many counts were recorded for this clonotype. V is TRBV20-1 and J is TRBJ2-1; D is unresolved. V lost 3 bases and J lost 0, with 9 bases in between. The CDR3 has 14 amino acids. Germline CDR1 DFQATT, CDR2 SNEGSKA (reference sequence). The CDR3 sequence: CSASPMSSYNEQFF. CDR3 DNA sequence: TGCAGTGCTAGCCCCATGAGCTCCTACAATGAGCAGTTCTTC.

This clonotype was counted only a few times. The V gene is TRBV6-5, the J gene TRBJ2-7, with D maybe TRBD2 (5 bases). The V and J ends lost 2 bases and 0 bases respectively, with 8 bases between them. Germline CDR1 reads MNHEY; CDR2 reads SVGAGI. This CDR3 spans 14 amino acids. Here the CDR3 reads CASSYGESSYEQYF. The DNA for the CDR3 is TGTGCCAGCAGTTACGGGGAGAGCTCCTACGAGCAGTACTTC.

The chain's CDR3 is CASSQDALELAYNEQFF. The CDR3 coding sequence is TGCGCCAGCAGCCAAGATGCGTTAGAGTTAGCCTACAATGAGCAGTTCTTC. This chain joins TRBV4-1 and TRBJ2-1; D unresolved. V was pared by 0 bases and J by 2 bases, with 14 bases between. The length of the CDR3 is 17 residues. Germline V gene data show CDR1 as MGHRA and CDR2 as YSYEKL.

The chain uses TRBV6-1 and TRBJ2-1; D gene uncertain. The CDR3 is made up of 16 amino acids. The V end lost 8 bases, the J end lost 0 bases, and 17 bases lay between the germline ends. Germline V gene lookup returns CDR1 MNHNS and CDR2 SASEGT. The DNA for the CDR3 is TGTGCCAGCCTTACCGGATTAGCAGCCTCCTACAATGAGCAGTTCTTC. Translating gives CASLTGLAASYNEQFF.

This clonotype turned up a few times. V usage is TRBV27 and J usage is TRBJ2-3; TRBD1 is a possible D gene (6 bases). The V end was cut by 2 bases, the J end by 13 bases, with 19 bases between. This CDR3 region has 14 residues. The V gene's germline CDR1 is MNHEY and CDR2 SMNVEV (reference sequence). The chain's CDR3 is CASSLGQGMGSKYF. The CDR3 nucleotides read TGTGCCAGCAGTTTAGGGCAGGGGATGGGGTCGAAGTATTTT.

This chain's CDR3 is CSVLQGDGYTF. CDR3 nucleotide sequence: TGCAGCGTTCTACAGGGGGACGGCTACACCTTC. The rearrangement links TRBV29-1 to TRBJ1-2, with 8 bases matching TRBD1. The CDR3 sequence is 11 residues long. Germline V CDR1 and CDR2: SQVTM, ANQGSEA. V was pared by 5 bases and J by 8 bases, with 4 bases of the junction left unmatched.

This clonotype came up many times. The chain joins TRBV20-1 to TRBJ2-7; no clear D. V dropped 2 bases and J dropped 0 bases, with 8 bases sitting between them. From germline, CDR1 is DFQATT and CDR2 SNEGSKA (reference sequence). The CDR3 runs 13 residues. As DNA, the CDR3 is TGCAGTGCTAGAAGGGTTAGCTCCTACGAGCAGTACTTC. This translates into CSARRVSSYEQYF.

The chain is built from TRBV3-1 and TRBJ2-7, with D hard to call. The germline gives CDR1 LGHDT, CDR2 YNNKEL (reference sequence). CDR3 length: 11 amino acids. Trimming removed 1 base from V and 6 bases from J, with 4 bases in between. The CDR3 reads CASSQVAEQYF. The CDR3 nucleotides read TGTGCCAGCAGCCAAGTAGCCGAGCAGTACTTC.